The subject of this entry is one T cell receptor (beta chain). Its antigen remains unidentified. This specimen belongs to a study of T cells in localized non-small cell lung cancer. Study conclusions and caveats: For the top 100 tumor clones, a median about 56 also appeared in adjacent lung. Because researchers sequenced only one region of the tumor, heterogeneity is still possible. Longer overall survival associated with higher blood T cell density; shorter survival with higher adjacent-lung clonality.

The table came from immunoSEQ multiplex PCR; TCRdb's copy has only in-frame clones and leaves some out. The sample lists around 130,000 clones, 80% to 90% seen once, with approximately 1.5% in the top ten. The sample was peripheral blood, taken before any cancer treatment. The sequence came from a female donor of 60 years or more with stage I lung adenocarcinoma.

The CDR3 reads CASSYSAGYEQYF. The CDR3, as DNA: TGTGCCAGCAGTTACTCTGCAGGCTACGAGCAGTACTTC. The chain recombines TRBV6-6 with TRBJ2-7, with D unresolved. The V end lost 0 bases, the J end lost 3 bases, and 6 bases lay between the germline ends. Per the germline V gene, CDR1 is MNHNY and CDR2 is SVGAGI (reference sequence). This CDR3 comprises 13 residues.